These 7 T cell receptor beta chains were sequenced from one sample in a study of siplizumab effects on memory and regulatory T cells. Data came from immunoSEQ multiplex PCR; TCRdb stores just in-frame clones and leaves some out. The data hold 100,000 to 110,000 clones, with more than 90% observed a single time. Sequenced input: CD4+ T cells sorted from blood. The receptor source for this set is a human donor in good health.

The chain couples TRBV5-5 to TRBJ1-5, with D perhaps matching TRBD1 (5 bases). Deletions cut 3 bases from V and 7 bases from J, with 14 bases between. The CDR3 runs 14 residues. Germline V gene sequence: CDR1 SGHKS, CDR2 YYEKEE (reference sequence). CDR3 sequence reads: CASSWTPWLQPQHF. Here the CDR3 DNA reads TGTGCCAGCAGCTGGACACCGTGGCTCCAGCCCCAGCATTTT.

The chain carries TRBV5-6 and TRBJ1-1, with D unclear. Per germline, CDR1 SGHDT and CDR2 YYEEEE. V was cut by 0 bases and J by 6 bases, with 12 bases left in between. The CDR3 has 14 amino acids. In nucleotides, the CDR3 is TGTGCCAGCAGCTTGGGCAGGTCCTGGTCTGAAGCTTTCTTT. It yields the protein CASSLGRSWSEAFF. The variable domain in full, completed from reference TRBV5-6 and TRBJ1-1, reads DAGVTQSPTHLIKTRGQQVTLRCSPKSGHDTVSWYQQALGQGPQFIFQYYEEEERQRGNFPDRFSGHQFPNYSSELNVNALLLGDSALYLCASSLGRSWSEAFFGQGTRLTVV.

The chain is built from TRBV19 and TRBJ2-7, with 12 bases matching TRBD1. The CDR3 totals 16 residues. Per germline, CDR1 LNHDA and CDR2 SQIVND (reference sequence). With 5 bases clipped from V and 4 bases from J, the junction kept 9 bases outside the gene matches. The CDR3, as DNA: TGTGCCAGTAGTGGAGAGGGGACAGGGGGCAGGTACGAGCAGTACTTC. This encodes CASSGEGTGGRYEQYF.

The CDR3 region has the DNA TGTGCTAGTGGTCCCCGGGAAGGTCGCGGGGACACAGATACGCAGTATTTT. As protein: CASGPREGRGDTDTQYF. The chain is built from TRBV12-5 and TRBJ2-3; TRBD2 might be the D (6 bases). The length of the CDR3 is 17 residues. V was trimmed by 5 bases and J by 2 bases, leaving 20 bases between them. Germline V gene data show CDR1 as LGHNT and CDR2 as FRNRAP.

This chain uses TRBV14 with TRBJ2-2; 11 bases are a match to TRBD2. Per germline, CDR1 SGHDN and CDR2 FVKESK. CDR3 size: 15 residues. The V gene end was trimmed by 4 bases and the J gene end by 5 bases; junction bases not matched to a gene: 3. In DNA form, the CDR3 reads TGTGCCAGCAGCCTCTTAGCGGGGGGGACCGGGGAGCTGTTTTTT. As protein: CASSLLAGGTGELFF.

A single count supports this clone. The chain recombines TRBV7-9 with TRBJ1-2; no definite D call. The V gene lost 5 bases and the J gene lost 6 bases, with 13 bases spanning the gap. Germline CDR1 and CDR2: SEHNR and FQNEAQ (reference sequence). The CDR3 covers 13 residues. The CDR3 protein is CASSIKDGDGYTF. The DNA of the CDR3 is TGTGCCAGCAGCATAAAGGACGGGGATGGCTACACCTTC.

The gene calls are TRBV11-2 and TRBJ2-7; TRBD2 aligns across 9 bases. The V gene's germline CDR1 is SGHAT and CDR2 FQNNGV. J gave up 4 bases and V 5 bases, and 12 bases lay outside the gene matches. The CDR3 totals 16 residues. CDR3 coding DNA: TGTGCCAGCAGCCGTAAGGGTGCTAGCGGGGAGTACGAGCAGTACTTC. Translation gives CASSRKGASGEYEQYF.